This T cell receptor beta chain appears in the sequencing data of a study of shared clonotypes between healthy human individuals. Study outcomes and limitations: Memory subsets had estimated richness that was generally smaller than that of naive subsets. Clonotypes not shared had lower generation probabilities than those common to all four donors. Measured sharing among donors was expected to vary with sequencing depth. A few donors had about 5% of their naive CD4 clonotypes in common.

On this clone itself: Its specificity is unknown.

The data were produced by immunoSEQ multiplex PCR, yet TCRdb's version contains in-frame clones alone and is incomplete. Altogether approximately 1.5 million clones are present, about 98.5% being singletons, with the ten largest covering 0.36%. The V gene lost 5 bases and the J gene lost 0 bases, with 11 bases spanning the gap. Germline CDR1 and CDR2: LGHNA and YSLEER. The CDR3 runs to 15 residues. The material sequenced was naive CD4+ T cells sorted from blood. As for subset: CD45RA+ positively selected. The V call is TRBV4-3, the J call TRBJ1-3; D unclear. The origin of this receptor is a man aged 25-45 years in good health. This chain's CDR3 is CASSLRDHSGNTIYF. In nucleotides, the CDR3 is TGCGCCAGCAGCTTAAGGGATCACTCTGGAAACACCATATATTTT.